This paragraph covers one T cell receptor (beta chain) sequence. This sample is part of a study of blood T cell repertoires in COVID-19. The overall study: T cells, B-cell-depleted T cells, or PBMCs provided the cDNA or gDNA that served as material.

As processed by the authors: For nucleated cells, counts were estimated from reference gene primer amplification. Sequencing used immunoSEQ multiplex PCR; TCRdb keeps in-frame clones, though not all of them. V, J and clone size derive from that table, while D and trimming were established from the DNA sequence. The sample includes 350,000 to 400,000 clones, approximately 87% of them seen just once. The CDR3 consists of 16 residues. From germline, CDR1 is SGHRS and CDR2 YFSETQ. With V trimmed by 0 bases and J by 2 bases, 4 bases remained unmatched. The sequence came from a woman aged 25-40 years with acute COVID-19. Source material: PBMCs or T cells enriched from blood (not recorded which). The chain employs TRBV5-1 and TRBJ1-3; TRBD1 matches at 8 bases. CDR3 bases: TGCGCCAGCAGCTTGGGGACACAGGGGGCTGGAAACACCATATATTTT. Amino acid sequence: CASSLGTQGAGNTIYF. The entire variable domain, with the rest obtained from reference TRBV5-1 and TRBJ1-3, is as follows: KAGVTQTPRYLIKTRGQQVTLSCSPISGHRSVSWYQQTPGQGLQFLFEYFSETQRNKGNFPGRFSGRQFSNSRSEMNVSTLELGDSALYLCASSLGTQGAGNTIYFGEGSWLTVV.